The 16 T cell receptor beta chains presented below share a single source sample, sequenced in a study of shared clonotypes between healthy human individuals. Naivety among CD8 cells was defined by CD45RO negativity and positive CCR7 selection, thereby excluding terminally differentiated effector memory CD45RA+ cells. Assay used: immunoSEQ multiplex PCR; TCRdb lists only in-frame clones, some missing. The sample has around 650,000 clones; roughly 95% are singletons. The material sequenced was naive CD8+ T cells sorted from blood. These receptor sequences come from a woman between 25 and 40 years old in good health.

The J gene is TRBJ2-7, the V gene TRBV11-1, with D possibly being TRBD2 (6 bases). Trimming pared 5 bases from V and 3 bases from J, leaving 14 bases between. This CDR3 contains 14 residues. Germline V gene data show CDR1 as SGHAT and CDR2 as FQDESV (reference sequence). CDR3 coding DNA: TGTGCCAGCAGCGTGACTAGGACTGGCTACGAGCAGTACTTC. Translated: CASSVTRTGYEQYF.

The rearrangement links TRBV27 to TRBJ2-1, with 9 bases that match TRBD1. V was clipped by 8 bases and J by 6 bases; unmatched bases: 2. CDR3 length: 12 residues. The germline CDR1 and CDR2 sequences are MNHEY and SMNVEV (reference sequence). CDR3 residues: CASRTGVNEQFF. The CDR3 nucleotides are TGTGCCAGCCGGACAGGGGTCAATGAGCAGTTCTTC.

The chain has TRBV6-5 and TRBJ2-3; 10 nucleotides line up with TRBD2. This CDR3 is 15 amino acids long. The germline CDR1 and CDR2 sequences are MNHEY and SVGAGI. V gave up 5 bases and J gave up 5 bases; unmatched junction bases: 7. The CDR3 region is CASSLIAGGIDTQYF. CDR3 nucleotide sequence: TGTGCCAGCAGTCTCATAGCGGGAGGAATAGATACGCAGTATTTT.

The chain couples TRBV7-2 to TRBJ1-2; no clear D gene. Germline V gives CDR1 SGHTA, CDR2 FQGNSA. V was cut by 4 bases and J by 5 bases, with 11 bases left in between. The CDR3 is 13 amino acids. CDR3 nucleotides: TGTGCCAGCAGCTCGGACTTGTGGTATGGCTACACCTTC. It translates to CASSSDLWYGYTF. The full variable domain, completed using reference TRBV7-2 and TRBJ1-2, is GAGVSQSPSNKVTEKGKDVELRCDPISGHTALYWYRQSLGQGLEFLIYFQGNSAPDKSGLPSDRFSAERTGGSVSTLTIQRTQQEDSAVYLCASSSDLWYGYTFGSGTRLTVV.

This clone turned up a few times. Germline and junction disagree at one end, which may indicate a read error. The chain links TRBV2 to TRBJ1-1; perhaps TRBD1 as D (6 bases). Germline CDR1 and CDR2: SNHLY and FYNNEI. This CDR3 is built from 13 residues. DNA for the CDR3: TGTGCCAGCAGGGAAGCGGGACAACCAGAAGCTTTCTTT. It yields the protein CASREAGQPEAFF.

This rearrangement joins TRBV27 to TRBJ2-1; the match to TRBD2 covers 8 bases. The CDR3 is made up of 16 amino acids. The germline V gene has CDR1 MNHEY and CDR2 SMNVEV (reference sequence). V shed 5 bases, J shed 5 bases, and the junction held 11 bases outside the gene matches. The CDR3: CASSPISAGGHNEQFF. For the CDR3, the DNA is TGTGCCAGCAGTCCCATCTCCGCGGGAGGCCACAATGAGCAGTTCTTC.

The rearrangement links TRBV6-5 to TRBJ2-2, with TRBD2 identical over 12 bases. The CDR3 spans 15 residues. Per germline, CDR1 MNHEY and CDR2 SVGAGI. Losses at the gene ends were 8 bases for V and 8 bases for J; bases not matched to a gene: 9. The CDR3: CASGPLAGGSGELFF. CDR3 bases: TGTGCCAGCGGACCACTAGCGGGAGGTTCAGGGGAGCTGTTTTTT.

The V and J genes are TRBV7-8 and TRBJ2-1; a possible D gene is TRBD2 (5 bases). CDR3 size: 18 residues. V shed 5 bases and J shed 4 bases, with 24 bases lying between them. Germline V gene lookup returns CDR1 SGHVS and CDR2 FQNEAQ. CDR3 nucleotides: TGTGCCAGCAGCCCCCGACTCGGCGCGGGCCTACTTTACAATGAGCAGTTCTTC. It is translated as CASSPRLGAGLLYNEQFF.

The chain has TRBV9 and TRBJ1-3; D is undetermined. Germline CDR1 reads SGDLS; CDR2 reads YYNGEE. The CDR3 sequence is 16 residues long. With 0 bases removed from V and 1 base from J, the gap between germline ends came to 11 bases. The CDR3: CASSVGEGSSGNTIYF. The CDR3 DNA sequence: TGTGCCAGCAGCGTAGGGGAGGGTAGTTCTGGAAACACCATATATTTT.

V gene TRBV11-1 combines with J gene TRBJ1-1, with 7 positions matching TRBD1. The V gene's germline CDR1 is SGHAT and CDR2 FQDESV (reference sequence). Germline trimming cut 5 bases from V and 0 bases from J; bases unmatched to any gene: 9. The CDR3 is 16 amino acids. CDR3 bases: TGTGCCAGCAGCGCCGGACAGGAGTTCATGAACACTGAAGCTTTCTTT. Amino acids: CASSAGQEFMNTEAFF.

The rearrangement joins TRBV9 to TRBJ1-1; no clear D gene. This CDR3 is built from 14 residues. CDR1 is SGDLS and CDR2 is YYNGEE in the germline V gene. V gave up 4 bases and J gave up 1 base, with 11 bases separating them. Here the CDR3 DNA reads TGTGCCAGCAGCCCCCGTCGGACGAACACTGAAGCTTTCTTT. Translation gives CASSPRRTNTEAFF.

This clone occurred once. The chain uses TRBV28 and TRBJ1-4; 9 bases map to TRBD1. The ends lost 2 bases at V and 4 bases at J; junction bases unmatched: 11. The germline CDR1 and CDR2 sequences are MDHEN and SYDVKM. The CDR3 covers 18 residues. The CDR3 here is CASSLTGQGVLSNEKLFF. The CDR3 nucleotides read TGTGCCAGCAGTTTAACGGGACAGGGCGTCTTAAGTAATGAAAAACTGTTTTTT.

The gene calls are TRBV4-2 and TRBJ2-3, with 10 nucleotides matching TRBD2. The length of the CDR3 is 13 residues. From germline, CDR1 is LGHNA and CDR2 YNFKEQ. Germline trimming cut 8 bases from V and 3 bases from J; bases unmatched to any gene: 2. The CDR3 nucleotides read TGTGCCAGCCTAGCGGGAGAAACAGATACGCAGTATTTT. This translates into CASLAGETDTQYF.

This rearrangement joins TRBV6-5 to TRBJ1-5; D is unclear. The V end lost 2 bases, the J end lost 1 base, and 6 bases lay between the germline ends. CDR1 and CDR2 (germline): MNHEY, SVGAGI. The CDR3 spans 14 residues. This CDR3 is CASSYAVSNQPQHF. CDR3 DNA: TGTGCCAGCAGTTACGCCGTGAGCAATCAGCCCCAGCATTTT.

The chain carries TRBV28 and TRBJ1-5, with a possible D match to TRBD1 (6 bases). The CDR3 runs to 14 residues. Looked up from germline, CDR1 is MDHEN and CDR2 is SYDVKM. The ends were cut back, 6 bases at V and 4 bases at J, with 13 bases in the middle. The CDR3 loop is CASSPTGWNQPQHF. The CDR3 coding sequence is TGTGCCAGCAGCCCAACAGGGTGGAATCAGCCCCAGCATTTT.

In its sample, this clone was seen once. The rearrangement uses TRBV9 and TRBJ2-3; 8 bases match TRBD2. The trim removed 2 bases at V and 3 bases at J, leaving 11 bases unmatched. The CDR3 length is 17 residues. The germline gives CDR1 SGDLS, CDR2 YYNGEE. The CDR3 sequence: CASSVDRRQRETDTQYF. CDR3 bases: TGTGCCAGCAGCGTGGACCGACGACAGCGGGAGACAGATACGCAGTATTTT.